This TCR beta chain is from a study of cytomegalovirus exposure and HLA in healthy donors. Trimming removed 5 bases from V and 2 bases from J, with 16 bases in between. The CDR3 is 16 amino acids. Looked up from germline, CDR1 is SGHVS and CDR2 is FNYEAQ. Study-level results: The classifier, whose performance was assessed in both the original and validation cohorts, reportedly diagnosed cytomegalovirus status with high specificity and sensitivity. In vitro experiments confirmed that three CMV-associated chains were specific for CMV antigens.

Assay used: immunoSEQ multiplex PCR; TCRdb lists only in-frame clones, some missing. The sample includes around 200,000 clones, roughly three quarters seen only once; the top ten take about 1.2%. Comments on this clone: Its target is unknown.

The donors were members of the validation cohort comprising over a hundred subjects, separate from the roughly 670-subject first cohort. The chain couples TRBV7-6 to TRBJ1-5; perhaps TRBD1 as D (6 bases). The TCR comes from a woman in her twenties or thirties in good health and CMV-seronegative. The sequencing input was PBMCs. CDR3 in DNA: TGTGCCAGCAGCCCTGCCCGAGGGGGGGGCAATCAGCCCCAGCATTTT. Protein product: CASSPARGGGNQPQHF.